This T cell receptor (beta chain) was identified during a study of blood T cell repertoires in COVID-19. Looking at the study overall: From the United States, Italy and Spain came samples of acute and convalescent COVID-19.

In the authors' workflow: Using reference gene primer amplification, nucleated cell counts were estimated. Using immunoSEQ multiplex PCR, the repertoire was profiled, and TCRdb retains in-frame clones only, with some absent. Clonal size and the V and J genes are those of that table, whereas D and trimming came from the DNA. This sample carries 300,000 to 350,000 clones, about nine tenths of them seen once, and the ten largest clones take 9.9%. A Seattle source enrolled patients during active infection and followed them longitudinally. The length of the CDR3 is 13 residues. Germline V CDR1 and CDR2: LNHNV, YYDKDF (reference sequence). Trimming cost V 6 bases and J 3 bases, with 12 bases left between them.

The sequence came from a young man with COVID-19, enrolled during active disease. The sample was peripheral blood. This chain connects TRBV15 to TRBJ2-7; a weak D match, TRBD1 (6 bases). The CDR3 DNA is TGTGCCACCAGGACAGGATCTAGCTACGAGCAGTACTTC. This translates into CATRTGSSYEQYF.